A single sample is the source of the 12 T cell receptor beta chains below, sequenced in a study of blood T cell repertoires in COVID-19. Generated by immunoSEQ multiplex PCR, the TCRdb table keeps only in-frame clones and is missing some. The data contain about 250,000 clones, approximately 86% of them singletons. Specimen: PBMCs or T cells enriched from blood (not recorded which). The receptors stem from a woman aged 50 to 65 who had recovered from COVID-19.

The chain carries TRBV24-1 and TRBJ2-5, with TRBD2 as a possible D gene (5 bases). V was shortened by 7 bases and J by 1 base, with 9 bases between the two germline ends. CDR3 length: 13 amino acids. Per germline, CDR1 KGHDR and CDR2 SFDVKD. CDR3 in amino acids: CATSTLGQETQYF. The CDR3 nucleotides read TGTGCCACCAGCACACTAGGCCAAGAGACCCAGTACTTC.

The chain employs TRBV2 and TRBJ2-7; D is unclear. Per germline, CDR1 SNHLY and CDR2 FYNNEI. Trimming took 1 base from V and 4 from J, leaving 8 bases between them. The CDR3 is made up of 13 amino acids. CDR3 nucleotide sequence: TGTGCCAGCAGTGAAGGCTACCCATACGAGCAGTACTTC. Protein: CASSEGYPYEQYF.

V usage is TRBV4-1 and J usage is TRBJ1-5; TRBD1 might be the D (5 bases). Trimming took 0 bases from V and 4 from J, leaving 13 bases between them. The CDR3 sequence is 16 residues long. The germline V gene encodes CDR1 MGHRA and CDR2 YSYEKL. CDR3 DNA sequence: TGCGCCAGCAGCCAAGATGGAGGGGCGGTAAATCAGCCCCAGCATTTT. It codes for CASSQDGGAVNQPQHF.

The chain joins TRBV15 to TRBJ1-2, with 10 bases aligning to TRBD1. This CDR3 has 17 amino acids. The germline CDR1 and CDR2 sequences are LNHNV and YYDKDF (reference sequence). The V gene end was trimmed by 5 bases and the J gene end by 4 bases; junction bases not matched to a gene: 13. CDR3 protein: CATSSTGTGASTYGYTF. CDR3 nucleotides: TGTGCCACCAGCTCCACCGGGACAGGGGCTAGCACCTATGGCTACACCTTC. The complete variable domain, with remaining parts taken from reference TRBV15 and TRBJ1-2, reads DAMVIQNPRYQVTQFGKPVTLSCSQTLNHNVMYWYQQKSSQAPKLLFHYYDKDFNNEADTPDNFQSRRPNTSFCFLDIRSPGLGDTAMYLCATSSTGTGASTYGYTFGSGTRLTVV.

This clone is a singleton in its sample. The chain uses TRBV3-1 (or the pseudogene TRBV3-2) and TRBJ1-6; possibly TRBD1 for D (5 bases). There are 17 residues in the CDR3. Looked up from germline, CDR1 is LGHDT and CDR2 is YNNKEL (reference sequence). With 1 base removed from V and 4 bases from J, the gap between germline ends came to 14 bases. Here the CDR3 DNA reads TGTGCCAGCAGCCAAGGACAGTATCCACTTTATAATTCACCCCTCCACTTT. Residues: CASSQGQYPLYNSPLHF.

The chain is built from TRBV9 and TRBJ2-7, with 9 bases lining up with TRBD1. The CDR3 extends over 14 amino acids. Germline CDR1 is SGDLS and CDR2 is YYNGEE. Trimming took 3 bases from V and 7 from J; bases not matched to a gene: 8. CDR3: CASSALTGGGEQYF. In DNA form, the CDR3 reads TGTGCCAGCAGCGCCTTGACAGGGGGTGGGGAGCAGTACTTC.

This clone was observed a single time. V gene TRBV5-1 combines with J gene TRBJ1-1, with 8 positions matching TRBD1. Germline V CDR1 and CDR2: SGHRS, YFSETQ. With V trimmed by 4 bases and J by 6 bases, 5 bases remained unmatched. The CDR3 loop spans 13 amino acids. The CDR3: CASSQGALAEAFF. The CDR3 DNA reads as TGCGCCAGCAGCCAGGGGGCGCTTGCTGAAGCTTTCTTT.

The genes are TRBV2 and TRBJ1-5, with D possibly matching TRBD1 (5 bases). Germline V gives CDR1 SNHLY, CDR2 FYNNEI. The CDR3 length is 13 residues. The germline V and J ends were trimmed by 10 bases and 7 bases, with 17 bases remaining between them. DNA for the CDR3: TGTGCCACCAAGTCAGGGATTGAGCAGCCCCAGCATTTT. It yields the protein CATKSGIEQPQHF.

V gene TRBV6-5 combines with J gene TRBJ1-1, with D perhaps TRBD1 (6 bases). This CDR3 comprises 13 residues. Germline values: CDR1 MNHEY, CDR2 SVGAGI. Trimming pared 6 bases from V and 4 bases from J, leaving 12 bases between. CDR3 sequence: CASSLEGGTEAFF. The CDR3 DNA reads as TGTGCCAGCAGCCTTGAAGGGGGCACTGAAGCTTTCTTT.

The rearrangement links TRBV9 to TRBJ2-2; weak D call: TRBD2 (6 bases). The V end was cut by 2 bases, the J end by 4 bases, with 6 bases between. The CDR3 has 13 amino acids. Germline loops: CDR1 SGDLS, CDR2 YYNGEE. The CDR3 sequence: CASSVSGTGELFF. Here the CDR3 DNA reads TGTGCCAGCAGCGTTAGCGGCACCGGGGAGCTGTTTTTT.

The genes are TRBV28 and TRBJ1-4; possible D gene TRBD1, 5 bases. V lost 3 bases and J lost 7, with 27 bases in between. The CDR3 consists of 19 residues. Per germline, CDR1 MDHEN and CDR2 SYDVKM. CDR3 DNA sequence: TGTGCCAGCAGTTTCCTAGGAATGGGACTCCAACCTCGCGGTGAAAAACTGTTTTTT. Its translation is CASSFLGMGLQPRGEKLFF.

This chain connects TRBV12-3 or TRBV12-4 to TRBJ2-3, with D tentatively TRBD1 (5 bases). The CDR3 has 13 amino acids. The V gene lost 2 bases and the J gene lost 5 bases, with 8 bases spanning the gap. The CDR3 is CASSLLGEDTQYF. CDR3 coding DNA: TGTGCCAGCAGTTTATTAGGGGAAGATACGCAGTATTTT.